The 29 T cell receptor beta chains below all came from one sample that was sequenced in a study of T cells after yellow fever vaccination. TCRdb independently ran MiXCR on the 5' RACE reads; one entry per CDR3 protein. The repertoire holds hundreds of thousands of distinct CDR3 sequences, with under 9% as singletons. The source material was CD4+ T cells sorted from PBMCs, sampled 5 days after the yellow fever booster vaccination. The source of these receptors is a man aged 18 to 30 who received the YFV17D yellow fever vaccine.

J is TRBJ2-6 and V is TRBV2; 8 bases fit TRBD1. The CDR3 contains 17 residues. Germline CDR1 reads SNHLY; CDR2 reads FYNNEI. The V and J ends lost 4 bases and 1 base, in that order; junction bases with no gene match: 6. The DNA of the CDR3 is TGTGCCAGCAGTGTTGGGACAGGAGCGTCTGGGGCCAACGTCCTGACTTTC. Translation gives CASSVGTGASGANVLTF.

CDR3 sequence reads: CSARGPGGAELFF. The CDR3 DNA reads as TGCAGTGCTAGAGGCCCGGGGGGAGCCGAACTGTTTTTT. This chain joins TRBV20-1 and TRBJ1-4; possible D gene TRBD1, 5 bases. This CDR3 region has 13 residues. Looked up from germline, CDR1 is DFQATT and CDR2 is SNEGSKA (reference sequence). V was pared by 1 base and J by 12 bases, with 15 bases between.

Of note for this clonotype: This may arise from a read error, as a much more abundant clone is one base away. The V and J genes are TRBV20-1 and TRBJ1-3; 7 bases fit TRBD1. This CDR3 has 15 residues. The germline CDR1 and CDR2 sequences are DFQATT and SNEGSKA (reference sequence). CDR3 nucleotide sequence: TGCAGTGCTAGAGCCCCGGGACAGTCTGGAAACACCTTATATTTT. Translated, it gives CSARAPGQSGNTLYF.

J is TRBJ2-3 and V is TRBV18, with D uncertain. Per the germline V gene, CDR1 is KGHSH and CDR2 is LQKENI. CDR3 size: 14 residues. Trimming cost V 3 bases and J 4 bases, with 11 bases left between them. CDR3 DNA: TGTGCCAGCTCACCTGCCCGGGCGTCAGATACGCAGTATTTT. As protein: CASSPARASDTQYF.

CDR3 sequence (DNA): TGTGCCAGCTCACCACCCGGGAGCCCCGAAGCTTTCTTT. Protein sequence: CASSPPGSPEAFF. This chain uses TRBV18 with TRBJ1-1; D call uncertain. The CDR3 spans 13 residues. CDR1 and CDR2 (germline): KGHSH, LQKENI. The V and J ends lost 0 bases and 8 bases respectively, with 10 bases between them. Drawing the rest from reference TRBV18 and TRBJ1-1, the complete variable domain is NAGVMQNPRHLVRRRGQEARLRCSPMKGHSHVYWYRQLPEEGLKFMVYLQKENIIDESGMPKERFSAEFPKEGPSILRIQQVVRGDSAAYFCASSPPGSPEAFFGQGTRLTVV.

CDR3 loop: CASSSGSGGGKNIQYF. In DNA, the CDR3 is TGTGCCAGCAGCTCTGGCAGCGGGGGAGGCAAAAACATTCAGTACTTC. V and J are TRBV11-3 and TRBJ2-4, with 8 bases matching TRBD2. The CDR3 loop spans 16 amino acids. Germline V gene lookup returns CDR1 SGHNT and CDR2 YENEEA. Trimming cost V 4 bases and J 3 bases; bases outside gene matches: 8.

The chain has TRBV4-2 and TRBJ2-3; the D is unclear. The CDR3 runs 12 residues. The V end lost 1 base, the J end lost 5 bases, and 4 bases lay between the germline ends. CDR1 and CDR2 (germline): LGHNA, YNFKEQ. The DNA for the CDR3 is TGTGCCAGCAGCCAAGCCGAAGATACGCAGTATTTT. Encoded protein: CASSQAEDTQYF.

CDR3 in amino acids: CASSLNRLNNEQFF. CDR3 nucleotides: TGTGCCAGCAGCTTAAACCGGCTTAACAATGAGCAGTTCTTC. This chain connects TRBV7-3 to TRBJ2-1; D gene unclear. The V end lost 1 base, the J end lost 5 bases, and 9 bases lay between the germline ends. This CDR3 has 14 residues. Looked up from germline, CDR1 is SGHTA and CDR2 is FQGTGA.

This clonotype was counted a few times. The rearrangement uses TRBV12-3 or TRBV12-4 and TRBJ1-1; D is ambiguous. The V end was cut by 3 bases, the J end by 11 bases, with 16 bases between. The CDR3 has 13 residues. The CDR3: CASSFIDRLAAFF. CDR3 bases: TGTGCCAGCAGTTTCATAGATCGTCTGGCGGCTTTCTTT.

This clonotype was seen a few times. The rearrangement uses TRBV3-1 and TRBJ1-5, with D possibly TRBD1 on 5 matching bases. This CDR3 has 15 amino acids. Germline V CDR1 and CDR2: LGHDT, YNNKEL (reference sequence). The V and J ends lost 0 bases and 7 bases respectively, with 13 bases between them. The CDR3 is CASSQDFRGWQPQHF. CDR3 coding DNA: TGTGCCAGCAGCCAAGATTTTCGGGGGTGGCAGCCCCAGCATTTT.

In its sample, this clonotype was seen once. The rearrangement uses TRBV29-1 and TRBJ1-4; D not resolved. The germline CDR1 and CDR2 sequences are SQVTM and ANQGSEA. The V and J ends lost 3 bases and 5 bases respectively, with 4 bases between them. The CDR3 has 11 amino acids. CDR3 sequence: CSVDNNEKLFF. CDR3 nucleotides: TGCAGCGTTGATAACAATGAAAAACTGTTTTTT. Drawing the rest from reference TRBV29-1 and TRBJ1-4, the complete variable domain is SAVISQKPSRDICQRGTSLTIQCQVDSQVTMMFWYRQQPGQSLTLIATANQGSEATYESGFVIDKFPISRPNLTFSTLTVSNMSPEDSSIYLCSVDNNEKLFFGSGTQLSVL.

This clonotype turned up a few times. The chain uses TRBV15 and TRBJ2-7; 8 bases align to TRBD1. The CDR3 contains 14 residues. Germline V CDR1 and CDR2: LNHNV, YYDKDF (reference sequence). Trimming took 2 bases from V and 2 from J; bases not matched to a gene: 2. CDR3 in amino acids: CATSRNRGTYEQYV. The CDR3 DNA reads TGTGCCACCAGCAGAAACAGGGGGACCTACGAGCAGTACGTC.

This clonotype was found many times. This chain joins TRBV7-2 and TRBJ1-4; TRBD1 matches 9 bases. Looked up from germline, CDR1 is SGHTA and CDR2 is FQGNSA. The junction had 10 bases not matched to a gene; V was cut back by 6 bases and J by 8 bases. CDR3 length: 15 residues. CDR3: CASSQRQGGREKLFF. CDR3 coding DNA: TGTGCCAGCAGTCAACGACAGGGGGGACGAGAAAAACTGTTTTTT. Together with reference TRBV7-2 and TRBJ1-4, the CDR3 gives the full variable domain: GAGVSQSPSNKVTEKGKDVELRCDPISGHTALYWYRQSLGQGLEFLIYFQGNSAPDKSGLPSDRFSAERTGGSVSTLTIQRTQQEDSAVYLCASSQRQGGREKLFFGSGTQLSVL.

This clonotype was recorded a few times. The V and J genes are TRBV7-9 and TRBJ2-1; 8 bases match TRBD1. Trimming removed 7 bases from V and 8 bases from J; junction bases left unmatched: 10. Germline assignment: CDR1 SEHNR and CDR2 FQNEAQ (reference sequence). The CDR3 runs 14 residues. The CDR3 DNA sequence: TGTGCCAGCAATTTCGGGACAGGACGATATGAGCAGTTCTTC. Amino acids: CASNFGTGRYEQFF. The full variable domain, completed using reference TRBV7-9 and TRBJ2-1, is DTGVSQNPRHKITKRGQNVTFRCDPISEHNRLYWYRQTLGQGPEFLTYFQNEAQLEKSRLLSDRFSAERPKGSFSTLEIQRTEQGDSAMYLCASNFGTGRYEQFFGPGTRLTVL.

The table lists this clonotype with a few counts. V and J are TRBV7-3 and TRBJ1-1, with TRBD1 matching 9 bases. Germline V gives CDR1 SGHTA, CDR2 FQGTGA. The CDR3 covers 14 residues. V dropped 1 base and J dropped 11; count of bases not matched to a gene: 8. This CDR3 is CASSLSYNRGPAFF. DNA for the CDR3: TGTGCCAGCAGCTTAAGTTATAACAGGGGGCCGGCTTTCTTT.

This rearrangement joins TRBV5-1 to TRBJ2-1; 10 bases align to TRBD2. Per germline, CDR1 SGHRS and CDR2 YFSETQ. This CDR3 has 16 amino acids. With 4 bases clipped from V and 8 bases from J, the junction kept 12 bases outside the gene matches. CDR3 bases: TGCGCCAGCAGCGACTCCGTAGCGGGGGGCCGCGATGAGCAGTTCTTC. Amino acid sequence: CASSDSVAGGRDEQFF.

The chain combines TRBV7-8 with TRBJ2-2, with D possibly TRBD2 on 6 matching bases. Trimming stripped 4 bases from V and 5 bases from J, with 14 bases between. The V gene's germline CDR1 is SGHVS and CDR2 FQNEAQ. The CDR3 covers 15 residues. CDR3 nucleotide sequence: TGTGCCAGCAGCTCACGGGGACTTAGAACCGGGGAGCTGTTTTTT. This translates into CASSSRGLRTGELFF. The full variable domain, in which reference TRBV7-8 and TRBJ2-2 provide the parts outside the CDR3, is GAGVSQSPRYKVAKRGQDVALRCDPISGHVSLFWYQQALGQGPEFLTYFQNEAQLDKSGLPSDRFFAERPEGSVSTLKIQRTQQEDSAVYLCASSSRGLRTGELFFGEGSRLTVL.

This clonotype has a handful of counts. The chain combines TRBV7-2 with TRBJ1-2; D unclear. Looked up from germline, CDR1 is SGHTA and CDR2 is FQGNSA. Trimming removed 3 bases at V and 0 bases at J, with 11 bases between. The CDR3 contains 15 residues. DNA of the CDR3: TGTGCCAGCAGCTTTTCGGAAGTTACTAACTATGGCTACACCTTC. This encodes CASSFSEVTNYGYTF. The full variable domain, in which reference TRBV7-2 and TRBJ1-2 provide the parts outside the CDR3, is GAGVSQSPSNKVTEKGKDVELRCDPISGHTALYWYRQSLGQGLEFLIYFQGNSAPDKSGLPSDRFSAERTGGSVSTLTIQRTQQEDSAVYLCASSFSEVTNYGYTFGSGTRLTVV.

This clonotype was detected a few times. The chain employs TRBV7-6 and TRBJ2-2, with TRBD1 as a possible D gene (5 bases). V lost 1 base to trimming and J lost 7 bases, with 16 bases between them. Germline CDR1 is SGHVS and CDR2 is FNYEAQ. The CDR3 covers 16 residues. The chain's CDR3 is CASSLGWQGKVGELFF. The CDR3 DNA is TGTGCCAGCAGCTTAGGATGGCAGGGAAAGGTCGGGGAGCTGTTTTTT.

This clonotype has just a few counts. This sequence joins TRBV10-3 and TRBJ1-5; TRBD1 agrees at 10 bases. The junction had 1 base not matched to a gene; V was cut back by 2 bases and J by 6 bases. CDR3 length: 14 residues. The germline V gene has CDR1 ENHRY and CDR2 SYGVKD. CDR3 protein: CAISEGQGVQPQHF. The CDR3 region has the DNA TGTGCCATCAGTGAGGGACAGGGGGTTCAGCCCCAGCATTTT.

This clonotype was seen only a few times. CDR3 region: CASSFSGGANEQFF. The CDR3 DNA is TGTGCCAGCAGCTTTAGCGGGGGGGCAAATGAGCAGTTCTTC. The chain employs TRBV7-3 and TRBJ2-1, with 11 nucleotides matching TRBD2. This CDR3 spans 14 amino acids. V lost 3 bases and J lost 7; bases outside the gene matches: 2. Germline assignment: CDR1 SGHTA and CDR2 FQGTGA.

A few counts support this clonotype. This rearrangement joins TRBV10-1 to TRBJ2-1; 7 bases are shared with TRBD1. The CDR3 has 14 amino acids. CDR1 WNHNN and CDR2 SYGVQD come from the germline V gene (reference sequence). Trimming removed 4 bases from V and 10 bases from J; junction bases left unmatched: 10. In nucleotides, the CDR3 is TGCGCCAGCAGTGTCGGACAGGCAAACCGGGAGCAGTTCTTC. This sequence encodes CASSVGQANREQFF.

This clonotype was found a few times. For the CDR3, the DNA is TGTGCCAGCAGCCAAGGCGGACTAGCCGGGAATAATGAGCAGTTCTTC. Translating it yields CASSQGGLAGNNEQFF. The chain has TRBV3-1 and TRBJ2-1, with 8 positions matching TRBD2. The CDR3 is made up of 16 amino acids. Trimming cost V 1 base and J 7 bases; bases outside gene matches: 9. The germline V gene encodes CDR1 LGHDT and CDR2 YNNKEL (reference sequence).

V is TRBV5-4 and J is TRBJ2-7; 8 nucleotides line up with TRBD1. Germline V gene data show CDR1 as SGHNT and CDR2 as YYREEE (reference sequence). The V segment lost 4 bases and the J segment 2 bases; nucleotides outside the gene matches: 17. CDR3 length equals 18 residues. The CDR3 sequence is CASSPRGTAGGYPYEQYF. In DNA form, the CDR3 reads TGTGCCAGCAGCCCAAGGGGGACCGCAGGGGGCTACCCCTACGAGCAGTACTTC.

V is TRBV6-2 or TRBV6-3 and J is TRBJ1-6; D remains ambiguous. CDR3 size: 10 residues. Looked up from germline, CDR1 is MNHEY and CDR2 is SVGEGT. V lost 8 bases and J lost 14, with 10 bases in between. CDR3 DNA sequence: TGTGCCAGCGGAGGAACCTCCCTCCACTTT. It codes for CASGGTSLHF.

This clonotype was detected a few times. The rearrangement links TRBV10-3 to TRBJ1-6; D ambiguous. The CDR3 covers 13 residues. Germline V gene lookup returns CDR1 ENHRY and CDR2 SYGVKD. Trimming cost V 7 bases and J 7 bases, with 11 bases left between them. This CDR3 is CAIMAYLNSPLHF. The CDR3 coding sequence is TGTGCCATCATGGCATACTTGAATTCACCCCTCCACTTT.

The table lists this clonotype with a few counts. The CDR3 region is CASSQDGTSSKTQYF. The CDR3 region has the DNA TGTGCCAGCAGCCAAGATGGGACTAGCTCGAAGACCCAGTACTTC. The chain links TRBV3-1 to TRBJ2-5; TRBD2 agrees at 9 bases. Germline trimming cut 0 bases from V and 6 bases from J; bases unmatched to any gene: 5. Germline CDR1 is LGHDT and CDR2 is YNNKEL (reference sequence). The CDR3 totals 15 residues.

This clonotype was picked up a small number of times. CDR3 sequence reads: CARHDRTSNQPQHF. As DNA, the CDR3 is TGTGCCAGACATGACAGGACTAGCAATCAGCCCCAGCATTTT. The V call is TRBV6-2 or TRBV6-3, the J call TRBJ1-5; the D gene is possibly TRBD1 (6 bases). The CDR3 consists of 14 residues. CDR1 and CDR2 from the germline V gene are MNHEY and SVGEGT. Trimming removed 9 bases at V and 0 bases at J, with 12 bases between.

A few counts support this clonotype. The V gene is TRBV5-1, the J gene TRBJ1-2; D ambiguous. The V end was cut by 6 bases, the J end by 4 bases, with 13 bases between. Looked up from germline, CDR1 is SGHRS and CDR2 is YFSETQ. The CDR3 consists of 13 residues. CDR3 protein: CASTGQVGYGYTF. The DNA for the CDR3 is TGCGCCAGCACAGGTCAGGTCGGCTATGGCTACACCTTC.